These 27 T cell receptor beta chains came from one sample sequenced in a study of T-cell memory formation after mild COVID-19. TCRdb fed the 5' RACE reads into MiXCR, producing one record per CDR3 protein. The sample has about 270,000 distinct CDR3 sequences; about a sixth are singletons. The sequenced material came from PBMCs or a T cell subset sorted from them (not recorded which). All receptors come from a young man who had mild COVID-19 (a few samples of this study predate the infection). Cell type and time point are not known.

The chain uses TRBV28 and TRBJ2-5; D is perhaps TRBD2 (6 bases). Germline V gene lookup returns CDR1 MDHEN and CDR2 SYDVKM. The CDR3 length is 14 residues. V was trimmed by 3 bases and J by 4 bases, leaving 12 bases between them. The CDR3: CASSFRDFLETQYF. CDR3 sequence (DNA): TGTGCCAGCAGTTTCCGGGACTTTTTAGAGACCCAGTACTTC.

This chain links TRBV6-5 with TRBJ2-1; no definite D call. V was trimmed by 6 bases and J by 7 bases, leaving 10 bases between them. Germline V gene sequence: CDR1 MNHEY, CDR2 SVGAGI. The CDR3 is made up of 12 amino acids. The CDR3 reads CASSYAGNEQFF. CDR3 coding DNA: TGTGCCAGCAGCTACGCCGGGAATGAGCAGTTCTTC.

This chain joins TRBV12-3 or TRBV12-4 and TRBJ2-3; D may match TRBD1 or TRBD2 (6 bases each). The CDR3 totals 13 residues. The ends were cut back, 8 bases at V and 5 bases at J, with 14 bases in the middle. The CDR3 bases are TGTGCCAGCCGGCAGGGGCGGGGAGATACGCAGTATTTT. It encodes CASRQGRGDTQYF.

This clonotype was found a few times. The chain uses TRBV6-6 and TRBJ2-7; TRBD1 matches 7 bases. Germline-derived CDR1 and CDR2 are MNHNY and SVGAGI (reference sequence). Germline trimming cut 8 bases from V and 3 bases from J; bases unmatched to any gene: 7. The CDR3 runs to 13 residues. Here the CDR3 reads CASATGTDYEQYV. CDR3 DNA sequence: TGTGCCAGCGCCACCGGGACAGACTACGAGCAGTACGTC.

The genes are TRBV19 and TRBJ2-3; possible D gene TRBD1, 6 bases. V was trimmed by 4 bases and J by 2 bases, leaving 16 bases between them. The CDR3 runs 16 residues. The germline gives CDR1 LNHDA, CDR2 SQIVND (reference sequence). DNA of the CDR3: TGTGCCAGTAGTAGGAAACAGGGCCTCTTCACAGATACGCAGTATTTT. Its protein product is CASSRKQGLFTDTQYF.

This clonotype was seen ten or more times. V and J are TRBV5-1 and TRBJ2-2, with D possibly being TRBD2 (5 bases). Germline V gene sequence: CDR1 SGHRS, CDR2 YFSETQ. The V gene lost 0 bases and the J gene lost 6 bases, with 12 bases spanning the gap. CDR3 length equals 15 residues. CDR3 in amino acids: CASSLDPGLAGELFF. DNA of the CDR3: TGCGCCAGCAGCTTGGACCCGGGATTGGCCGGGGAGCTGTTTTTT. Full variable domain (rest looked up from reference TRBV5-1 and TRBJ2-2): KAGVTQTPRYLIKTRGQQVTLSCSPISGHRSVSWYQQTPGQGLQFLFEYFSETQRNKGNFPGRFSGRQFSNSRSEMNVSTLELGDSALYLCASSLDPGLAGELFFGEGSRLTVL.

The chain has TRBV6-2 or TRBV6-3 and TRBJ1-5; D may be TRBD1 (6 bases). Germline-derived CDR1 and CDR2 are MNHEY and SVGEGT. The CDR3 is made up of 14 amino acids. The V end lost 2 bases, the J end lost 2 bases, and 7 bases lay between the germline ends. As DNA, the CDR3 is TGTGCCAGCAGTTACGAGGGGGGCAATCAGCCCCAGCATTTT. This sequence encodes CASSYEGGNQPQHF.

This clonotype was picked up a small number of times. The chain joins TRBV27 to TRBJ1-6; D is unclear. This CDR3 region has 13 residues. CDR1 and CDR2 from the germline V gene are MNHEY and SMNVEV (reference sequence). V shed 5 bases and J shed 1 base, with 3 bases lying between them. The CDR3 loop is CASSPSYNSPLHF. In DNA, the CDR3 is TGTGCCAGCAGTCCGTCCTATAATTCACCCCTCCACTTT.

The V call is TRBV5-4, the J call TRBJ2-3; unclear D gene. Trimming took 5 bases from V and 1 from J, leaving 14 bases between them. CDR1 is SGHNT, CDR2 YYREEE, per germline (reference sequence). The CDR3 length is 15 residues. The CDR3 bases are TGTGCCAGCAGTCCCGCAGGCTCACGCACAGATACGCAGTATTTT. Translating it yields CASSPAGSRTDTQYF. The whole variable domain, filled in from reference TRBV5-4 and TRBJ2-3, reads ETGVTQSPTHLIKTRGQQVTLRCSSQSGHNTVSWYQQALGQGPQFIFQYYREEENGRGNFPPRFSGLQFPNYSSELNVNALELDDSALYLCASSPAGSRTDTQYFGPGTRLTVL.

This chain connects TRBV2 to TRBJ1-5, with no clear D. Looked up from germline, CDR1 is SNHLY and CDR2 is FYNNEI. Trimming pared 9 bases from V and 2 bases from J, leaving 14 bases between. This CDR3 has 14 amino acids. In DNA form, the CDR3 reads TGTGCCAGTATAGCCTCTGTCGGCAATCAGCCCCAGCATTTT. Its translation is CASIASVGNQPQHF. The full variable domain, its missing parts supplied by reference TRBV2 and TRBJ1-5, is EPEVTQTPSHQVTQMGQEVILRCVPISNHLYFYWYRQILGQKVEFLVSFYNNEISEKSEIFDDQFSVERPDGSNFTLKIRSTKLEDSAMYFCASIASVGNQPQHFGDGTRLSIL.

The table lists this clonotype with a few counts. CDR3 DNA: TGTGCCAGCAGGAGGGGGGCGGGTACCTACGAGCAGTACGTC. It translates to CASRRGAGTYEQYV. This chain joins TRBV6-5 and TRBJ2-7, with D possibly called TRBD1 or TRBD2 (6 bases each). The germline CDR1 and CDR2 sequences are MNHEY and SVGAGI. The V and J ends lost 6 bases and 2 bases respectively, with 14 bases between them. CDR3 size: 14 residues.

This rearrangement joins TRBV10-2 to TRBJ1-1; maybe TRBD1 (5 bases). V gave up 4 bases and J gave up 0 bases, with 9 bases separating them. The CDR3 runs 14 residues. The V gene's germline CDR1 is WSHSY and CDR2 SAAADI. This CDR3 reads CASSGGTLNTEAFF. DNA of the CDR3: TGCGCCAGCAGTGGTGGGACTCTGAACACTGAAGCTTTCTTT.

There are a few counts of this clonotype. The chain has TRBV7-2 and TRBJ2-4; D not resolved. The CDR3 is made up of 16 amino acids. The V end lost 5 bases, the J end lost 0 bases, and 14 bases lay between the germline ends. Germline CDR1 is SGHTA and CDR2 is FQGNSA. The chain's CDR3 is CASSGYGFIAKNIQYF. CDR3 bases: TGTGCCAGCAGCGGTTACGGTTTTATAGCCAAAAACATTCAGTACTTC.

This rearrangement joins TRBV12-3 or TRBV12-4 to TRBJ2-1; 7 nucleotides agree with TRBD2. The CDR3 loop spans 15 amino acids. V shed 0 bases and J 4 bases; nucleotides not matched to a gene: 3. Here the CDR3 DNA reads TGTGCCAGCAGTTTAGCGGGGGGGAAGTACAATGAGCAGTTCTTC. Translating it yields CASSLAGGKYNEQFF.

The V gene is TRBV7-6, the J gene TRBJ2-1, with TRBD2 identical over 10 bases. Germline V lookup: CDR1 SGHVS, CDR2 FNYEAQ. Germline trimming cut 5 bases from V and 5 bases from J; bases unmatched to any gene: 6. The CDR3 has 15 residues. CDR3 coding DNA: TGTGCCAGCAGCATGGGACTAGCGCAAAACAATGAGCAGTTCTTC. This codes for CASSMGLAQNNEQFF.

V is TRBV7-2 and J is TRBJ1-5; D is ambiguous. V was clipped by 4 bases and J by 3 bases, with 7 bases between them. This CDR3 is 13 amino acids long. Germline CDR1 reads SGHTA; CDR2 reads FQGNSA. The CDR3 bases are TGTGCCAGCAGCTCGAGGGACAATCAGCCCCAGCATTTT. This encodes CASSSRDNQPQHF.

CDR3 DNA: TGCAGCGTTGGAGGTCTAGCGGGGAGAGAGACCCAGTACTTC. This encodes CSVGGLAGRETQYF. The chain is built from TRBV29-1 and TRBJ2-5, with 9 bases aligning to TRBD2. Losses at the gene ends were 4 bases for V and 4 bases for J; bases not matched to a gene: 7. CDR3 length: 14 residues. Germline CDR1 and CDR2: SQVTM and ANQGSEA.

This clonotype was recorded a few times. As DNA, the CDR3 is TGCGCCAGCAGCTCACCGTCGGGGCAACCAAGGGACTATGGCTACACCTTC. Residues: CASSSPSGQPRDYGYTF. The genes are TRBV5-1 and TRBJ1-2; maybe TRBD1 (5 bases). This CDR3 region has 17 residues. CDR1 SGHRS and CDR2 YFSETQ come from the germline V gene. With 3 bases removed from V and 3 bases from J, the gap between germline ends came to 21 bases.

The gene calls are TRBV2 and TRBJ2-3; weak D call: TRBD2 (7 bases). The CDR3 totals 12 residues. CDR1 SNHLY and CDR2 FYNNEI come from the germline V gene. V gave up 4 bases and J gave up 10 bases, with 12 bases separating them. CDR3 bases: TGTGCCAGCAGTGCGGAGGGGGGGTCGCAGTATTTT. It codes for CASSAEGGSQYF.

The chain has TRBV6-6 and TRBJ2-6; D possibly corresponds to TRBD2 (6 bases). The CDR3 loop spans 18 amino acids. Germline lookup yields CDR1 MNHNY and CDR2 SVGAGI (reference sequence). V lost 5 bases, J lost 0 bases, and 17 bases lay in between. CDR3 in amino acids: CASSPRGSESSGANVLTF. CDR3 in DNA: TGTGCCAGCAGTCCCCGGGGGTCAGAGAGCTCTGGGGCCAACGTCCTGACTTTC.

This clonotype was picked up a small number of times. V gene TRBV5-1 combines with J gene TRBJ2-2; D is perhaps TRBD1 (6 bases). Between the trimmed V and J ends, which lost 1 base and 6 bases, there was a span of 13 bases. In germline, CDR1 is SGHRS, CDR2 YFSETQ. This CDR3 has 15 residues. The CDR3 spells CASSLQGRPPGELFF. The CDR3 nucleotides are TGCGCCAGCAGCTTGCAGGGGCGGCCCCCCGGGGAGCTGTTTTTT.

This chain uses TRBV19 with TRBJ1-5, with 8 positions matching TRBD1. The CDR3 covers 14 residues. Germline trimming cut 8 bases from V and 0 bases from J; bases unmatched to any gene: 3. CDR1 is LNHDA and CDR2 is SQIVND in the germline V gene (reference sequence). The CDR3 DNA follows: TGTGCCAGTGAACAGGGGGATAGCAATCAGCCCCAGCATTTT. It encodes CASEQGDSNQPQHF. Full variable domain (rest looked up from reference TRBV19 and TRBJ1-5): DGGITQSPKYLFRKEGQNVTLSCEQNLNHDAMYWYRQDPGQGLRLIYYSQIVNDFQKGDIAEGYSVSREKKESFPLTVTSAQKNPTAFYLCASEQGDSNQPQHFGDGTRLSIL.

This clonotype has a handful of counts. The gene calls are TRBV4-3 and TRBJ2-3; 7 positions agree with TRBD1. V was clipped by 4 bases and J by 2 bases; unmatched bases: 15. This CDR3 is built from 18 residues. Germline CDR1 reads LGHNA; CDR2 reads YSLEER. CDR3 coding DNA: TGCGCCAGCAGCCGGATCCGGTCGTGGCAGGGGGTCACAGATACGCAGTATTTT. This sequence encodes CASSRIRSWQGVTDTQYF.

The chain uses TRBV9 and TRBJ1-2; D is uncertain. The ends were cut back, 3 bases at V and 5 bases at J, with 8 bases in the middle. The CDR3 length is 12 residues. Germline assignment: CDR1 SGDLS and CDR2 YYNGEE. The CDR3 loop reads CASSGGRYGYTF. The DNA of the CDR3 is TGTGCCAGCAGCGGGGGTCGATATGGCTACACCTTC.

The table lists this clonotype with a few counts. The V call is TRBV24-1, the J call TRBJ2-3; maybe TRBD2 (6 bases). The CDR3 sequence is 14 residues long. The V end lost 3 bases, the J end lost 1 base, and 7 bases lay between the germline ends. Germline CDR1 is KGHDR and CDR2 is SFDVKD. CDR3 sequence: CATSDPGGTDTQYF. The CDR3 coding sequence is TGTGCCACCAGTGATCCGGGGGGCACAGATACGCAGTATTTT.

The chain couples TRBV7-3 to TRBJ2-1, with TRBD2 as a possible D gene (5 bases). CDR3 size: 12 residues. CDR1 is SGHTA, CDR2 FQGTGA, per germline. V lost 3 bases, J lost 12 bases, and 12 bases lay in between. CDR3 region: CASSFLGETQFF. In DNA, the CDR3 is TGTGCCAGCAGCTTCTTGGGAGAGACGCAGTTCTTC.

The chain employs TRBV20-1 and TRBJ2-7, with TRBD2 identical over 9 bases. Germline V lookup: CDR1 DFQATT, CDR2 SNEGSKA (reference sequence). V shed 2 bases and J 7 bases; nucleotides not matched to a gene: 15. The CDR3 spans 16 residues. In nucleotides, the CDR3 is TGCAGTGCTAGACCCCCGGGACTAGCCCTCCGGGAGGAGCAGTACGTC. This codes for CSARPPGLALREEQYV.